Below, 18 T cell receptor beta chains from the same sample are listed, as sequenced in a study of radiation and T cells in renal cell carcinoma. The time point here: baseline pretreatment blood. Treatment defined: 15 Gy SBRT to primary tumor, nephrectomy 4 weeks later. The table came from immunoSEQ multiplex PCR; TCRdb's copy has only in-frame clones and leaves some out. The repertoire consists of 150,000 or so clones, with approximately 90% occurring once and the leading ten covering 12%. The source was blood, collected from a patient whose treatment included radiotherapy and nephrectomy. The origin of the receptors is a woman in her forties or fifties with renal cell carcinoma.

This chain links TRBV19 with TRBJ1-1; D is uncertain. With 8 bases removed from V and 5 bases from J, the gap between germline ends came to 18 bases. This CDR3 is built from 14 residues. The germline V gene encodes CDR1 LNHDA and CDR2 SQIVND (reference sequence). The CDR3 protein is CASRPSTEPTEAFF. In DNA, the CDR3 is TGTGCCAGTCGGCCCTCCACGGAACCTACTGAAGCTTTCTTT.

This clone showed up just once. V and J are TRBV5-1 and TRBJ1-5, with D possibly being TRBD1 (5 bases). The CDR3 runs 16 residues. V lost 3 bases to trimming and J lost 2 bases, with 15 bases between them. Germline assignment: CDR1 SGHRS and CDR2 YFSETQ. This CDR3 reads CASSSGLSPGNQPQHF. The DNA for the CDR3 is TGCGCCAGCAGCTCGGGACTGTCTCCGGGCAATCAGCCCCAGCATTTT. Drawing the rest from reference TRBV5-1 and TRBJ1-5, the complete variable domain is KAGVTQTPRYLIKTRGQQVTLSCSPISGHRSVSWYQQTPGQGLQFLFEYFSETQRNKGNFPGRFSGRQFSNSRSEMNVSTLELGDSALYLCASSSGLSPGNQPQHFGDGTRLSIL.

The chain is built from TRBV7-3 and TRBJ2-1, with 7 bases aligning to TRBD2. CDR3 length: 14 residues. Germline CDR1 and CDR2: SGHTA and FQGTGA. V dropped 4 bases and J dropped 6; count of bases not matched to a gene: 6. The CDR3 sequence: CASSSQGGFNEQFF. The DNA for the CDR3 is TGTGCCAGCAGCTCCCAGGGAGGGTTCAATGAGCAGTTCTTC. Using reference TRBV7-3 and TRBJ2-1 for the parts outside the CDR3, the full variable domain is GAGVSQTPSNKVTEKGKYVELRCDPISGHTALYWYRQSLGQGPEFLIYFQGTGAADDSGLPNDRFFAVRPEGSVSTLKIQRTERGDSAVYLCASSSQGGFNEQFFGPGTRLTVL.

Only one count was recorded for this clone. The CDR3 coding sequence is TGTGCCAGCATGGGGGGGGCTAGCACAGATACGCAGTATTTT. Its translation: CASMGGASTDTQYF. The V call is TRBV2, the J call TRBJ2-3; D is perhaps TRBD2 (7 bases). Trimming pared 7 bases from V and 0 bases from J, leaving 11 bases between. Per germline, CDR1 SNHLY and CDR2 FYNNEI. CDR3 size: 14 residues. The whole variable domain, filled in from reference TRBV2 and TRBJ2-3, reads EPEVTQTPSHQVTQMGQEVILRCVPISNHLYFYWYRQILGQKVEFLVSFYNNEISEKSEIFDDQFSVERPDGSNFTLKIRSTKLEDSAMYFCASMGGASTDTQYFGPGTRLTVL.

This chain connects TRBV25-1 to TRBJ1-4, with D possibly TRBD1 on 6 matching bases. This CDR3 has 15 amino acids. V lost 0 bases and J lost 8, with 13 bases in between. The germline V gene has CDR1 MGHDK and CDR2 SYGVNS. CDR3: CASSEYGGRPEKLFF. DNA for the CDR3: TGTGCCAGCAGTGAATATGGGGGCCGTCCGGAAAAACTGTTTTTT.

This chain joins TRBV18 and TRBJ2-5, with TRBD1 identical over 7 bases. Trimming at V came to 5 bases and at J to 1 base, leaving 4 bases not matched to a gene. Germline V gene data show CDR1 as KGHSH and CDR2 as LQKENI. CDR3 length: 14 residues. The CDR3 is CASSASGGQETQYF. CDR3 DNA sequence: TGTGCCAGCTCAGCATCAGGGGGCCAAGAGACCCAGTACTTC.

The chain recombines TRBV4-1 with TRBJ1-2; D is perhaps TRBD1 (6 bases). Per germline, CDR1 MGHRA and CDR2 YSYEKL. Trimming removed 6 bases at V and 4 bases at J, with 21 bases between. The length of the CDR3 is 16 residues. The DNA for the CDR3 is TGCGCCAGCAGTAGAGAAGGGGGGGGCAGGTTCTATGGCTACACCTTC. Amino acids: CASSREGGGRFYGYTF.

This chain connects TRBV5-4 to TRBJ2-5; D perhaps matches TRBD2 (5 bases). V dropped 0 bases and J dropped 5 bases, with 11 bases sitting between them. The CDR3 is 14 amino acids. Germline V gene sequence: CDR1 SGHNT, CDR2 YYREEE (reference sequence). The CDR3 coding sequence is TGTGCCAGCAGCTTGGCCTCCACGGGGGAGACCCAGTACTTC. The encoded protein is CASSLASTGETQYF.

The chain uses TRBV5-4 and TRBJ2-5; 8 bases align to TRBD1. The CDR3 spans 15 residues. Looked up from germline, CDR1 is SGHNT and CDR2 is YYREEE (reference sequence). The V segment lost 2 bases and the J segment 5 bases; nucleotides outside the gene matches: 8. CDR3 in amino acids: CASSFDRGRSETQYF. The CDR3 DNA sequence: TGTGCCAGCAGCTTCGACAGGGGTAGGTCGGAGACCCAGTACTTC.

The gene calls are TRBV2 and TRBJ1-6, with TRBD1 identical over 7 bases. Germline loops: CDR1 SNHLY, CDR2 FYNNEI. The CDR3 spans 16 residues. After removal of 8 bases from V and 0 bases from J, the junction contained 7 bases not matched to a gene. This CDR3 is CASGGQLSSYNSPLHF. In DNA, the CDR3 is TGTGCCAGCGGGGGACAGTTAAGCTCCTATAATTCACCCCTCCACTTT.

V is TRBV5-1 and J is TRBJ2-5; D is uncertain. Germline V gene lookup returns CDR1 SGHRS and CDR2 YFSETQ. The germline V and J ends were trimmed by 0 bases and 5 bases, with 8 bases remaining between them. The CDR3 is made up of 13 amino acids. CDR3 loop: CASSLAAQETQYF. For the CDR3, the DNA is TGCGCCAGCAGCTTGGCCGCCCAGGAGACCCAGTACTTC.

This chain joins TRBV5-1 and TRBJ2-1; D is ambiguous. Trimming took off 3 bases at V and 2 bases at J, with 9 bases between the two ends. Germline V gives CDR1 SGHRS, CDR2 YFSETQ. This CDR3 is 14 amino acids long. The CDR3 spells CASSSDGAYNEQFF. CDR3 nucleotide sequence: TGCGCCAGCAGCTCCGACGGTGCCTACAATGAGCAGTTCTTC. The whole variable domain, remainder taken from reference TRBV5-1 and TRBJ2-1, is KAGVTQTPRYLIKTRGQQVTLSCSPISGHRSVSWYQQTPGQGLQFLFEYFSETQRNKGNFPGRFSGRQFSNSRSEMNVSTLELGDSALYLCASSSDGAYNEQFFGPGTRLTVL.

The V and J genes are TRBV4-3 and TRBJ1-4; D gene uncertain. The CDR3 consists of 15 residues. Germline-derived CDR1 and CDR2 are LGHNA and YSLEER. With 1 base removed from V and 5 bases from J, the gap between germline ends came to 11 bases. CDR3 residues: CASSQVWADNEKLFF. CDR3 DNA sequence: TGCGCCAGCAGCCAAGTTTGGGCAGACAATGAAAAACTGTTTTTT.

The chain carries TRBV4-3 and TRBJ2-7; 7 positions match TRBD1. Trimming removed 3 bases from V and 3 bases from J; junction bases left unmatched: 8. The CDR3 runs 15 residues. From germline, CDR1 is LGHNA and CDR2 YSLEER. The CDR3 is CASSQGLAGGYEQYF. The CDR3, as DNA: TGCGCCAGCAGCCAGGGGTTGGCAGGGGGCTACGAGCAGTACTTC.

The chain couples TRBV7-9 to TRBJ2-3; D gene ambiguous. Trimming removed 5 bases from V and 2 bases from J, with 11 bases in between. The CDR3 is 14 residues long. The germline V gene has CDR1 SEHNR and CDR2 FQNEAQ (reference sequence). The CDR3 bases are TGTGCCAGCAGCCCAGTGCCAGTCACAGATACGCAGTATTTT. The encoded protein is CASSPVPVTDTQYF.

CDR3 sequence: CASSLLSTSGETGELFF. CDR3 sequence (DNA): TGCGCCAGCAGCTTGCTATCCACTAGCGGGGAAACCGGGGAGCTGTTTTTT. The chain combines TRBV5-1 with TRBJ2-2; 10 bases agree with TRBD2. Trimming at V came to 1 base and at J to 5 bases, leaving 8 bases not matched to a gene. This CDR3 contains 17 residues. CDR1 SGHRS and CDR2 YFSETQ come from the germline V gene. The whole variable domain, remainder taken from reference TRBV5-1 and TRBJ2-2, is KAGVTQTPRYLIKTRGQQVTLSCSPISGHRSVSWYQQTPGQGLQFLFEYFSETQRNKGNFPGRFSGRQFSNSRSEMNVSTLELGDSALYLCASSLLSTSGETGELFFGEGSRLTVL.

CDR3 residues: CASSLGGQGSNEQFF. CDR3 sequence (DNA): TGTGCCAGCAGCTTAGGGGGACAGGGTTCCAATGAGCAGTTCTTC. This sequence joins TRBV7-2 and TRBJ2-1, with 9 positions matching TRBD1. The V gene end was trimmed by 1 base and the J gene end by 6 bases; junction bases not matched to a gene: 4. The CDR3 length is 15 residues. Germline V gene lookup returns CDR1 SGHTA and CDR2 FQGNSA.

The CDR3 region is CASSSGLGGETQYF. CDR3 in DNA: TGCGCCAGCAGCTCGGGACTAGGGGGAGAGACCCAGTACTTC. V usage is TRBV5-1 and J usage is TRBJ2-5; 8 bases line up with TRBD2. With V trimmed by 3 bases and J by 4 bases, 5 bases remained unmatched. The CDR3 runs to 14 residues. The germline gives CDR1 SGHRS, CDR2 YFSETQ. Together with reference TRBV5-1 and TRBJ2-5, the CDR3 gives the full variable domain: KAGVTQTPRYLIKTRGQQVTLSCSPISGHRSVSWYQQTPGQGLQFLFEYFSETQRNKGNFPGRFSGRQFSNSRSEMNVSTLELGDSALYLCASSSGLGGETQYFGPGTRLLVL.